The source of this T cell receptor beta chain is a study of metastatic and nonmetastatic thyroid tumors. Study-wide background: Malignant and benign thyroid patients had repertoires compared in peripheral blood and tumor or nodule tissue.

Original data processing: The study's classifier, a distant-metastasis tool for papillary thyroid cancer, was built using CDR3 differences across clinicopathological groups. From the PCR reads, TCRdb re-called clones with MiXCR. TCRdb's processing, not the study's, gives the V and J calls here. The sample has 11,000 to 15,000 clones; approximately 30% are singletons. This clone was found many times. Its antigen is not identified. Patients were all untreated before their thyroid surgery. The CDR3 has 14 amino acids. Germline CDR1 is SGHRS and CDR2 is YFSETQ. The V gene lost 4 bases and the J gene lost 2 bases, with 11 bases spanning the gap. Findings and limits, study-wide: Compared with benign nodules, malignant thyroid tumors were reported to have significantly higher TCR beta diversity in both blood and tumor.

The genes are TRBV5-1 and TRBJ2-3; D tentatively reads TRBD1 or TRBD2 (5 bases each). The receptor was isolated from a female donor with papillary thyroid cancer or a benign thyroid nodule (not recorded which). Some clones in this sample may be carry-over from other donors' samples. Material for sequencing was tumor tissue. In DNA form, the CDR3 reads TGCGCCAGCAGCGGGGACCAAGTCACAGATACGCAGTATTTT. Protein: CASSGDQVTDTQYF.